The rows below give T cell receptor beta chains drawn from one sample of a study of T cell responses to AZD1222 COVID-19 vaccine. Sequenced by immunoSEQ multiplex PCR; TCRdb stores in-frame clones only, minus some. The sample gives about 150,000 clones, about 89% of which show up once; roughly a tenth is in the top ten. The specimen was peripheral blood, collected 28 days after the second AZD1222 dose. The origin of the receptors is an adult who received the AZD1222 COVID-19 vaccine. Both conserved end residues are part of each CDR3. Each record gives: V gene, D gene, clone size, J gene, CDR3 protein, CDR3 DNA. A D gene is named only where the DNA matches it firmly. Part of the rows lack a size; the others show once, few, many or a class for expanded clones.

TRBV19	NA	NA	TRBJ2-7	CASRATGVYEQYF	TGTGCCAGTAGGGCAACAGGAGTCTACGAGCAGTACTTC
TRBV5-1	NA	NA	TRBJ1-1	CASSFRDTEAFF	TGCGCCAGCAGCTTTAGGGACACTGAAGCTTTCTTT
TRBV19	NA	once	TRBJ2-2	CASSRWGELFF	TGTGCCAGTAGCAGGTGGGGGGAGCTGTTTTTT
TRBV27	TRBD1	NA	TRBJ1-2	CASSLWAGQGEGYTF	TGTGCCAGCAGTTTATGGGCGGGACAGGGCGAAGGCTACACCTTC
TRBV29-1	NA	NA	TRBJ2-5	CSVGRETQYF	TGCAGCGTCGGCCGGGAGACCCAGTACTTC
TRBV6-2/TRBV6-3	TRBD1	NA	TRBJ2-5	CASSRQGAKTQYF	TGTGCCAGCAGCCGACAGGGGGCGAAGACCCAGTACTTC
TRBV28	NA	NA	TRBJ1-1	CASRTLQANTEAFF	TGTGCCAGCAGGACCCTACAGGCGAACACTGAAGCTTTCTTT
TRBV6-5	NA	NA	TRBJ1-2	CASSYSGKDYGYTF	TGTGCCAGCAGTTACTCGGGGAAGGACTATGGCTACACCTTC
TRBV7-8	TRBD2	NA	TRBJ2-3	CASSLRTSANTDTQYF	TGTGCCAGCAGCTTACGGACTAGCGCGAACACAGATACGCAGTATTTT
TRBV6-6	NA	NA	TRBJ1-1	CASSYLGGDTEAFF	TGTGCCAGCAGTTATTTGGGGGGTGACACTGAAGCTTTCTTT
TRBV30	NA	NA	TRBJ1-5	CAWSKGQGMSQPQHF	TGTGCCTGGAGTAAGGGGCAGGGAATGTCTCAGCCCCAGCATTTT
TRBV28	NA	NA	TRBJ1-1	CASSLLKGGNTEAFF	TGTGCCAGCAGTTTATTGAAGGGAGGAAACACTGAAGCTTTCTTT
TRBV4-3	TRBD2	NA	TRBJ2-1	CASSPTPLAGGYNEQFF	TGCGCCAGCAGCCCCACCCCCCTAGCGGGAGGGTACAATGAGCAGTTCTTC
TRBV2	NA	NA	TRBJ1-5	CASSEQPSNQPQHF	TGTGCCAGCAGTGAACAGCCTAGCAATCAGCCCCAGCATTTT
TRBV9	TRBD1	once	TRBJ2-3	CASSQRGQGATDTQYF	TGTGCCAGCAGCCAAAGGGGACAGGGGGCTACAGATACGCAGTATTTT
TRBV9	NA	NA	TRBJ1-6	CASSVQGQPLHF	TGTGCCAGCAGCGTACAGGGTCAGCCCCTCCACTTT
TRBV6-5	NA	NA	TRBJ1-2	CASSYGEGVNYGYTF	TGTGCCAGCAGTTACGGGGAAGGGGTGAACTATGGCTACACCTTC
TRBV5-1	NA	few	TRBJ1-4	CASSWTAGGEKLFF	TGCGCCAGCAGCTGGACAGCAGGTGGTGAAAAACTGTTTTTT
TRBV27	NA	few	TRBJ1-2	CASSSNSNGGYTF	TGTGCCAGCAGTTCCAACTCGAACGGAGGCTACACCTTC
TRBV18	NA	NA	TRBJ1-1	CASSPIRGWNTEAFF	TGTGCCAGCTCACCGATTCGGGGTTGGAACACTGAAGCTTTCTTT
TRBV4-3	TRBD2	NA	TRBJ2-1	CASSQDWTSGEQFF	TGCGCCAGCAGCCAAGATTGGACTAGCGGAGAGCAGTTCTTC
TRBV7-9	NA	NA	TRBJ1-2	CASSRDTETGYTF	TGTGCCAGCAGCAGGGACACAGAAACTGGATACACCTTC
TRBV4-1	TRBD2	NA	TRBJ2-7	CASSHRTSARPGKQYF	TGCGCCAGCAGCCATAGGACTAGCGCCCGACCCGGTAAGCAGTACTTC
TRBV5-1	NA	NA	TRBJ1-1	CASSSQGNTEAFF	TGCGCCAGCAGCTCACAGGGAAACACTGAAGCTTTCTTT